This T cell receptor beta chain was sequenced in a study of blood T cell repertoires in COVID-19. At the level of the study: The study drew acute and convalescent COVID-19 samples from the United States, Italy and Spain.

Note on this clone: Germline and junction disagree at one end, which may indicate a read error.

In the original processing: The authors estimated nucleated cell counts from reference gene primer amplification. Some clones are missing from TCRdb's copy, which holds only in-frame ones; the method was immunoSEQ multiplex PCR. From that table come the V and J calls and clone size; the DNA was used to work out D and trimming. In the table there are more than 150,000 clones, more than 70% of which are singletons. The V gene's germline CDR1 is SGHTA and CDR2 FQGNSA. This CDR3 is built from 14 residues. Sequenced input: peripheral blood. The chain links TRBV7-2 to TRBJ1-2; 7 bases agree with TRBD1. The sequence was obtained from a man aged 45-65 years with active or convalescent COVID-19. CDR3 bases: TGTGCCAGCAGCTCGGGGTACGATCCGACAGGGTCTAGCTTC. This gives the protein CASSSGYDPTGSSF.